This TCR beta chain stems from a study of graft-versus-host responses after intestinal transplantation. Across the study: Multivisceral, liver-intestinal, or isolated intestinal grafts went to recipients. All recipients got anti-thymocyte globulin induction, then tacrolimus and steroids for about 3 years.

In germline, CDR1 is SGHRS, CDR2 YFSETQ. The CDR3 has 11 amino acids. V was clipped by 2 bases and J by 6 bases, with 6 bases between them. Measured with immunoSEQ multiplex PCR; TCRdb has only the in-frame clones, and not every one. The profile shows fewer than 45,000 clones, more than 85% of them singletons. The J gene is TRBJ2-7, the V gene TRBV5-1; no definite D call. Sequencing used PBMCs, obtained 524 days after transplant. The clonotype comes from a human patient who received an intestinal transplant, so some T cells may come from the graft donor. CDR3 in DNA: TGCGCCAGCAGCTTAGGCGGCGAGCAGTACTTC. Its translation: CASSLGGEQYF.